This T cell receptor (beta chain) came from a study of T-cell memory formation after mild COVID-19. TCRdb re-called the 5' RACE reads through MiXCR, storing one row per CDR3 protein. The repertoire holds about 430,000 distinct CDR3 sequences, roughly 17% seen once, with roughly 21% in the top ten. Losses at the gene ends were 0 bases for V and 0 bases for J; bases not matched to a gene: 2. The germline CDR1 and CDR2 sequences are LGHDT and YNNKEL (reference sequence). This CDR3 has 16 amino acids. General study points: That cross-reactive memory joined was suggested by some responding clones appearing in pre-infection memory.

This clonotype has at least ten counts. Antigen: not known. The sequence was collected from a man between 18 and 35 years old who had mild COVID-19 (a few samples of this study predate the infection). Cell type and time point are not known. Material for sequencing was PBMCs or a T cell subset sorted from them (not recorded which). The chain links TRBV3-1 to TRBJ2-3; 8 nucleotides match TRBD2. The CDR3, as DNA: TGTGCCAGCAGCCAAGAGGCTAGCGGGAGCACAGATACGCAGTATTTT. This sequence encodes CASSQEASGSTDTQYF.